The entry that follows covers one T cell receptor (beta chain) sequence. Produced via immunoSEQ multiplex PCR; TCRdb's table is partial and in-frame only. The data contain 300,000 to 350,000 clones, 85% to 95% of them seen just once; the ten biggest clones take up around 3.9%. The sample is drawn from a study of blood T cell repertoires in COVID-19. The CDR3 is made up of 15 amino acids. The ends lost 4 bases at V and 3 bases at J; junction bases unmatched: 8. The V gene's germline CDR1 is MNHEY and CDR2 SMNVEV (reference sequence). The rearrangement links TRBV27 to TRBJ1-2; 7 bases fit TRBD1. The source is a woman aged 25 to 39 who had been exposed to COVID-19. Sequencing was carried out using PBMCs or T cells enriched from blood (not recorded which). CDR3 in DNA: TGTGCCAGCAGTTCTACTAACAGGGGAGACTATGGCTACACCTTC. It codes for CASSSTNRGDYGYTF.